These 11 T cell receptor beta chains share one sample of origin, sequenced in a study of tumor-infiltrating lymphocytes in oesophageal squamous cell carcinoma. A single record per CDR3 protein comes from TCRdb applying MiXCR to the PCR reads. The sample lists some 21,000 distinct CDR3 sequences; around 40% were seen once. The sequenced sample consisted of esophageal tumor tissue. These TCRs come from a male donor with esophageal squamous cell carcinoma.

V and J are TRBV9 and TRBJ1-2; possible D gene TRBD1, 6 bases. Between the trimmed V and J ends, which lost 5 bases and 5 bases, there was a span of 16 bases. The CDR3 is made up of 14 amino acids. CDR1 and CDR2 (germline): SGDLS, YYNGEE. The CDR3 bases are TGTGCCAGCAGTCCGGGGGACACGGGTTATGGCTACACCTTC. It is translated as CASSPGDTGYGYTF.

This clonotype occurred a few times. The V call is TRBV5-1, the J call TRBJ2-3; 10 bases fit TRBD2. Germline-derived CDR1 and CDR2 are SGHRS and YFSETQ. The CDR3 contains 14 residues. With V trimmed by 0 bases and J by 5 bases, 0 bases remained unmatched. This CDR3 is CASSLERGGDTQYF. The DNA of the CDR3 is TGCGCCAGCAGCTTGGAGCGGGGGGGAGATACGCAGTATTTT.

The sample holds one count of this clonotype. A much larger clone is a single base away; this may be a read error. This chain links TRBV5-1 with TRBJ2-5; D perhaps matches TRBD2 (5 bases). There are 11 residues in the CDR3. The V gene's germline CDR1 is SGHRS and CDR2 YFSETQ. V was trimmed by 0 bases and J by 14 bases, leaving 11 bases between them. Written as DNA, the CDR3 is TGCGCCAGCAGCTTGGTACTAGTCGCTTACTTC. It translates to CASSLVLVAYF.

The V gene is TRBV7-4, the J gene TRBJ2-3; perhaps TRBD1 as D (6 bases). Trimming pared 5 bases from V and 6 bases from J, leaving 15 bases between. The germline gives CDR1 SGHVT, CDR2 SQSDAQ. The CDR3 extends over 14 amino acids. The CDR3 DNA is TGTGCCAGCAGCCCGGTTTACAGGGTTGATACGCAGTATTTT. Residues: CASSPVYRVDTQYF. The variable domain in full, with the rest retrieved from reference TRBV7-4 and TRBJ2-3, is GAGVSQSPRYKVAKRGRDVALRCDSISGHVTLYWYRQTLGQGSEVLTYSQSDAQRDKSGRPSGRFSAERPERSVSTLKIQRTEQGDSAVYLCASSPVYRVDTQYFGPGTRLTVL.

The rearrangement joins TRBV7-2 to TRBJ2-5; the match to TRBD2 covers 9 bases. V lost 1 base and J lost 5; bases outside the gene matches: 8. CDR3 length: 16 residues. CDR1 and CDR2 from the germline V gene are SGHTA and FQGNSA. CDR3 sequence: CASSLGVVRGGETQYF. The DNA of the CDR3 is TGTGCCAGCAGCTTAGGGGTGGTGCGGGGGGGGGAGACCCAGTACTTC.

There are many counts of this clonotype. The genes are TRBV4-2 and TRBJ1-2; D uncertain. V lost 0 bases and J 5 bases, leaving 13 bases between the germline ends. Germline V lookup: CDR1 LGHNA, CDR2 YNFKEQ. The CDR3 has 15 amino acids. In DNA, the CDR3 is TGTGCCAGCAGCCAAGATAAGACTGCTTTGTATGGCTACACCTTC. Translating it yields CASSQDKTALYGYTF.

This clonotype is medium-sized in the sample. The chain has TRBV7-2 and TRBJ1-5, with no clear D. The CDR3 covers 13 residues. The V end was cut by 5 bases, the J end by 3 bases, with 8 bases between. Germline lookup yields CDR1 SGHTA and CDR2 FQGNSA. CDR3 sequence reads: CASSVGFNQPQHF. CDR3 sequence (DNA): TGTGCCAGCAGCGTAGGGTTCAATCAGCCCCAGCATTTT.

This chain connects TRBV7-3 to TRBJ2-3; D is ambiguous. The DNA matches TRBJ2-7 better at its end, which makes the J call doubtful. Germline CDR1 reads SGHTA; CDR2 reads FQGTGA. CDR3 size: 12 residues. This CDR3 reads CASSPESDEQYF. As DNA, the CDR3 is TGTGCCAGCAGCCCGGAGAGTGACGAGCAGTACTTC.

The chain couples TRBV12-3 or TRBV12-4 to TRBJ2-5; perhaps TRBD1 as D (6 bases). V was shortened by 3 bases and J by 2 bases, with 19 bases between the two germline ends. This CDR3 has 17 amino acids. In DNA, the CDR3 is TGTGCCAGCAGTTTTTTCTACAGGGCCCAATCACAAGAGACCCAGTACTTC. The encoded protein is CASSFFYRAQSQETQYF.

This clonotype is deemed large. The V call is TRBV12-3 or TRBV12-4, the J call TRBJ2-7; tentatively, D is TRBD1 (6 bases). CDR3 length: 16 residues. Trimming left V 1 base short and J 3 bases short, with 16 bases between. CDR3 region: CASSLVNVGTIYEQYF. Here the CDR3 DNA reads TGTGCCAGCAGTTTAGTTAATGTAGGGACAATCTACGAGCAGTACTTC.

This clonotype was counted many times. The V gene is TRBV6-6, the J gene TRBJ2-5; TRBD2 aligns across 9 bases. CDR3 length equals 17 residues. Per germline, CDR1 MNHNY and CDR2 SVGAGI (reference sequence). V was pared by 0 bases and J by 4 bases, with 9 bases of the junction left unmatched. CDR3 residues: CASSYSSSGRMGETQYF. The CDR3 nucleotides are TGTGCCAGCAGTTACTCGTCCAGCGGGAGGATGGGAGAGACCCAGTACTTC.